The next 18 T cell receptor beta chains were all read from a single sample in a study of cytomegalovirus exposure and HLA in healthy donors. Primers included in the PCR were 60 Vbeta and 13 Jbeta primers. Method: immunoSEQ multiplex PCR; TCRdb's copy keeps in-frame clones and lacks some. This table has 160,000 or so clones, roughly 83% appearing once. The specimen was PBMCs. The receptors originated from a woman under 30 in good health and CMV-seronegative.

In this sample, this clone turned up a few times. The rearrangement uses TRBV7-8 and TRBJ1-6; weak D call: TRBD1 (5 bases). The CDR3 sequence is 18 residues long. V was pared by 5 bases and J by 0 bases, with 17 bases between. Germline CDR1 and CDR2: SGHVS and FQNEAQ. Here the CDR3 DNA reads TGTGCCAGCAGCACCACGACAGATATGAGCTCCTATAATTCACCCCTCCACTTT. Amino acid sequence: CASSTTTDMSSYNSPLHF.

V usage is TRBV2 and J usage is TRBJ1-1; 8 positions match TRBD1. V was clipped by 7 bases and J by 4 bases; unmatched bases: 8. Germline-derived CDR1 and CDR2 are SNHLY and FYNNEI. This CDR3 has 14 amino acids. For the CDR3, the DNA is TGTGCCAGCACCATGACAGGGGCGTTCACTGAAGCTTTCTTT. It translates to CASTMTGAFTEAFF. Filled out from reference TRBV2 and TRBJ1-1, the complete variable domain reads EPEVTQTPSHQVTQMGQEVILRCVPISNHLYFYWYRQILGQKVEFLVSFYNNEISEKSEIFDDQFSVERPDGSNFTLKIRSTKLEDSAMYFCASTMTGAFTEAFFGQGTRLTVV.

This clone appeared a single time. The chain employs TRBV7-9 and TRBJ2-7; possible D gene TRBD2, 5 bases. The CDR3 is made up of 17 amino acids. The germline CDR1 and CDR2 sequences are SEHNR and FQNEAQ (reference sequence). Trimming pared 0 bases from V and 3 bases from J, leaving 18 bases between. This chain's CDR3 is CASSLAPSGLLNYEQYF. The DNA of the CDR3 is TGTGCCAGCAGCTTAGCGCCTTCGGGATTGTTAAACTACGAGCAGTACTTC.

This clone was found a few times. V and J are TRBV6-1 and TRBJ1-2; the D is unclear. Germline V gene sequence: CDR1 MNHNS, CDR2 SASEGT. The V end lost 0 bases, the J end lost 2 bases, and 10 bases lay between the germline ends. The CDR3 covers 15 residues. CDR3 protein: CASSEAGGQNYGYTF. The CDR3 DNA reads TGTGCCAGCAGTGAAGCAGGAGGGCAGAACTATGGCTACACCTTC.

The chain combines TRBV30 with TRBJ1-5; weak D call: TRBD1 (5 bases). The V gene's germline CDR1 is GTSNPN and CDR2 SVGIG (reference sequence). Trimming took off 3 bases at V and 9 bases at J, with 12 bases between the two ends. The CDR3 loop spans 12 amino acids. In nucleotides, the CDR3 is TGTGCCTGGAGCGCACCGGGGGGGCCCCAGCATTTT. Encoded protein: CAWSAPGGPQHF.

This chain uses TRBV10-3 with TRBJ2-3, with D tentatively TRBD2 (5 bases). V lost 2 bases and J lost 2, with 5 bases in between. CDR1 ENHRY and CDR2 SYGVKD come from the germline V gene. This CDR3 has 13 amino acids. CDR3 nucleotide sequence: TGTGCCATCAGTGAGCGGGACACAGATACGCAGTATTTT. This codes for CAISERDTDTQYF.

The chain links TRBV29-1 to TRBJ2-5; 9 bases match TRBD1. The DNA end is more similar to TRBJ2-7, so the J call may be wrong. The CDR3 runs to 12 residues. Germline V gives CDR1 SQVTM, CDR2 ANQGSEA. The CDR3 DNA is TGCAGCGCGGGACAGGGTAACTACGAGCAGTACTTC. Its protein product is CSAGQGNYEQYF.

About this clone itself: Sequence at one end of the junction differs from germline and may be a read error. The CDR3 loop reads CATSSQDPSGANGLTF. The CDR3 DNA reads TGTGCCACCAGCAGCCAGGACCCCTCTGGGGCCAACGGCCTGACTTTC. J is TRBJ2-6 and V is TRBV15, with TRBD1 as a possible D gene (5 bases). CDR1 and CDR2 from the germline V gene are LNHNV and YYDKDF (reference sequence). The CDR3 has 16 residues.

The chain joins TRBV4-1 to TRBJ2-7; 8 bases map to TRBD1. The ends lost 3 bases at V and 0 bases at J; junction bases unmatched: 4. This CDR3 contains 15 residues. The V gene's germline CDR1 is MGHRA and CDR2 YSYEKL. In DNA, the CDR3 is TGCGCCAGCAGCCAGGGACAGGCCTCCTCCTACGAGCAGTACTTC. Translating gives CASSQGQASSYEQYF.

The rearrangement links TRBV5-1 to TRBJ1-1, with no clear D. Deletions cut 7 bases from V and 0 bases from J, with 13 bases between. The CDR3 runs 14 residues. From germline, CDR1 is SGHRS and CDR2 YFSETQ. The CDR3 nucleotides read TGCGCCAGCGCCTGGTCTAGAATGAACACTGAAGCTTTCTTT. Its translation is CASAWSRMNTEAFF.

The chain combines TRBV18 with TRBJ1-1, with 7 bases fitting TRBD1. The V gene end was trimmed by 5 bases and the J gene end by 4 bases; junction bases not matched to a gene: 4. There are 13 residues in the CDR3. The V gene's germline CDR1 is KGHSH and CDR2 LQKENI. The CDR3 loop is CASSSTGSTEAFF. DNA for the CDR3: TGTGCCAGCTCATCGACAGGGAGCACTGAAGCTTTCTTT.

The rearrangement links TRBV10-3 to TRBJ2-7; D gene ambiguous. Trimming took off 3 bases at V and 7 bases at J, with 10 bases between the two ends. The CDR3 length is 12 residues. The germline CDR1 and CDR2 sequences are ENHRY and SYGVKD. DNA for the CDR3: TGTGCCATCAGTGACCAGGTTTTTGAGCAGTACTTC. Its protein is CAISDQVFEQYF.

J is TRBJ1-1 and V is TRBV7-6, with D unresolved. This CDR3 has 13 amino acids. The ends were cut back, 1 base at V and 4 bases at J, with 7 bases in the middle. The germline V gene encodes CDR1 SGHVS and CDR2 FNYEAQ. This CDR3 is CASSLDTGTEAFF. The CDR3 bases are TGTGCCAGCAGCTTAGACACGGGCACTGAAGCTTTCTTT.

Details on this clone: At one end the junction does not follow the germline gene, possibly because of a read error. The V call is TRBV5-1, the J call TRBJ2-3; TRBD2 matches at 7 bases. This CDR3 comprises 12 residues. Germline loops: CDR1 SGHRS, CDR2 YFSETQ. The chain's CDR3 is CASSPGGDTQYF. CDR3 nucleotide sequence: TGTGCCAGCAGTCCGGGAGGAGATACGCAGTATTTT.

The chain carries TRBV9 and TRBJ1-2, with D maybe TRBD1 (5 bases). Trimming pared 0 bases from V and 2 bases from J, leaving 8 bases between. Germline V gives CDR1 SGDLS, CDR2 YYNGEE. This CDR3 has 14 residues. The CDR3 spells CASSVASGNYGYTF. The CDR3, as DNA: TGTGCCAGCAGCGTAGCCTCAGGGAACTATGGCTACACCTTC.

J is TRBJ2-5 and V is TRBV7-7; TRBD2 matches at 7 bases. Losses at the gene ends were 5 bases for V and 4 bases for J; bases not matched to a gene: 4. CDR3 length: 13 residues. The germline V gene encodes CDR1 SSHAT and CDR2 FNYEAQ (reference sequence). CDR3 protein: CASSPSGGETQYF. The CDR3 bases are TGTGCCAGCAGCCCATCGGGGGGAGAGACCCAGTACTTC.

The V gene is TRBV4-1, the J gene TRBJ1-2; D perhaps matches TRBD1 (5 bases). Trimming removed 3 bases from V and 4 bases from J, with 12 bases in between. Germline V gene lookup returns CDR1 MGHRA and CDR2 YSYEKL. This CDR3 is 14 amino acids long. The CDR3 sequence: CASSHPTTVYGYTF. DNA of the CDR3: TGCGCCAGCAGCCACCCCACGACAGTCTATGGCTACACCTTC.

This rearrangement joins TRBV19 to TRBJ1-6; D is undetermined. The CDR3 length is 14 residues. V lost 8 bases, J lost 9 bases, and 17 bases lay in between. Germline lookup yields CDR1 LNHDA and CDR2 SQIVND (reference sequence). CDR3 sequence: CASARADVGSPLHF. The CDR3 DNA follows: TGTGCCAGTGCGAGGGCGGACGTTGGTTCACCCCTCCACTTT.